One and the same sample provided the 3 T cell receptor beta chains below, sequenced in a study of control samples from healthy donors and cancer patients (dated by TCRdb to about 2020). The library was prepared using the immunoSEQ multiplex PCR assay. The clones in this table, taken by TCRdb from immuneACCESS, are in-frame only. Not every clone is retained; where verified, under half of the shortfall comes from an unresolved V gene, and the cause of the rest is unknown. Present in this sample are 150,000 to 200,000 clones, 94% of which were seen just once. The ten top clones hold over 1.3% of the sample. Sequences were obtained from blood. All receptors derive from a woman between 18 and 30 years old in good health.

The chain couples TRBV27 to TRBJ1-2, with unresolved D. This CDR3 is 13 amino acids long. Trimming took off 4 bases at V and 6 bases at J, with 12 bases between the two ends. Germline V gene lookup returns CDR1 MNHEY and CDR2 SMNVEV (reference sequence). CDR3 nucleotides: TGTGCCAGCAGTTCGACACTGAAAAATGGCTACACCTTC. Its translation: CASSSTLKNGYTF.

The V and J genes are TRBV19 and TRBJ2-5, with TRBD2 matching 11 bases. The V and J ends lost 2 bases and 1 base, in that order; junction bases with no gene match: 3. Germline CDR1 reads LNHDA; CDR2 reads SQIVND (reference sequence). The CDR3 loop spans 16 amino acids. The CDR3 is CASSILAGGTQETQYF. Written as DNA, the CDR3 is TGTGCCAGTAGTATACTAGCGGGGGGCACCCAAGAGACCCAGTACTTC. Supplemented by reference TRBV19 and TRBJ2-5, the full variable domain reads DGGITQSPKYLFRKEGQNVTLSCEQNLNHDAMYWYRQDPGQGLRLIYYSQIVNDFQKGDIAEGYSVSREKKESFPLTVTSAQKNPTAFYLCASSILAGGTQETQYFGPGTRLLVL.

The J gene is TRBJ1-3, the V gene TRBV12-3 or TRBV12-4; no clear D gene. The CDR3 has 12 residues. V was clipped by 6 bases and J by 4 bases, with 7 bases between them. For the CDR3, the DNA is TGTGCCAGCAGGACCGGGGGAAACACCATATATTTT. As protein: CASRTGGNTIYF.